This paragraph reports one T cell receptor (beta chain). This sample was taken from a study of cytomegalovirus exposure and HLA in healthy donors. The PCR employed 60 Vbeta primers together with 13 Jbeta primers. The table came from immunoSEQ multiplex PCR; TCRdb's copy has only in-frame clones and leaves some out. The table includes 150,000 to 200,000 clones, over 80% detected once. The clonotype originates from a male donor in good health and CMV-seronegative. What was sequenced was PBMCs.

The CDR3 bases are TGTGCCAGCAGCCCCAGATTTGCGAACACTGAAGCTTTCTTT. Translation: CASSPRFANTEAFF. The chain is built from TRBV7-2 and TRBJ1-1; D gene uncertain. CDR3 length equals 14 residues. The V end was cut by 5 bases, the J end by 1 base, with 11 bases between. Germline CDR1 SGHTA, CDR2 FQGNSA.